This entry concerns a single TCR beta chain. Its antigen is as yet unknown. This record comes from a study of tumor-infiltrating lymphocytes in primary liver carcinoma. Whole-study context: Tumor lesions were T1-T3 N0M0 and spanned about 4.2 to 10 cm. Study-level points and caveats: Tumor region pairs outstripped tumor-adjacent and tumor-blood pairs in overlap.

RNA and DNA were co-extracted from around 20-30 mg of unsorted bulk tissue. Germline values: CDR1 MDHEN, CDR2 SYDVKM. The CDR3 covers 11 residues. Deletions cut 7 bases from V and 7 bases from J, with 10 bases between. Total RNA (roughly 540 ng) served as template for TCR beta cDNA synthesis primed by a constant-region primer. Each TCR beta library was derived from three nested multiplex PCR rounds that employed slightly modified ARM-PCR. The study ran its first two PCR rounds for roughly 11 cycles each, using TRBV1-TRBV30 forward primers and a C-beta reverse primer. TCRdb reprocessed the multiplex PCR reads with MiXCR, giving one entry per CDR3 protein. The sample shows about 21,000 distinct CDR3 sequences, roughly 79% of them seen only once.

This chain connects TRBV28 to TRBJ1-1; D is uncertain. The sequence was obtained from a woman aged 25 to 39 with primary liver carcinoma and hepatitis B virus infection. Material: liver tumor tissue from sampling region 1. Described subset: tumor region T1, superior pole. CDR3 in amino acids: CASIVRVEAFF. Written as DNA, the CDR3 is TGTGCCAGCATCGTAAGGGTTGAAGCTTTCTTT.